A single sample gave rise to the 5 T cell receptor beta chains below, sequenced in a study of glioma-infiltrating T cells. The iRepertoire nested amplicon-rescue multiplex PCR amplified TCR alpha and beta CDR3s from RNA. MiXCR was run by TCRdb on the multiplex PCR reads, yielding one entry per CDR3 protein. Of around 390,000 distinct CDR3 sequences listed, roughly two fifths are singletons. Input material: glioma tissue, nonneoplastic brain tissue, or PBMCs (not recorded which). The source is a human donor with low-grade glioma or glioblastoma, undergoing nonglioma brain surgery, or in good health (not recorded which).

Ten or more counts support this clonotype. The J gene is TRBJ1-1, the V gene TRBV20-1; tentative D call: TRBD1 (5 bases). The germline gives CDR1 DFQATT, CDR2 SNEGSKA (reference sequence). This CDR3 has 12 amino acids. The CDR3, as DNA: TGCAGCCCTGACAGTAGGGGTCTTGAAGCTTTCTTT. It codes for CSPDSRGLEAFF.

Comments on this clonotype: A read error is possible here, since a much larger clone lies one base away. CDR3 in amino acids: CASSYYGYTDTKYF. Here the CDR3 DNA reads TGTGCCAGCAGTTATTACGGATACACAGATACGAAGTATTTT. The chain carries TRBV6-2 or TRBV6-3 and TRBJ2-3; D not certain. The CDR3 loop spans 14 amino acids. Germline V CDR1 and CDR2: MNHEY, SVGEGT.

This clonotype was detected only a few times. The chain joins TRBV7-9 to TRBJ1-2, with unresolved D. Trimming took 4 bases from V and 4 from J, leaving 10 bases between them. The CDR3 runs to 13 residues. The germline gives CDR1 SEHNR, CDR2 FQNEAQ (reference sequence). Written as DNA, the CDR3 is TGTGCCAGCAGCTCACTATTCGTCTATGGCTACACCTTC. It is translated as CASSSLFVYGYTF.

In its sample, this clonotype was seen a few times. The chain uses TRBV4-3 and TRBJ1-5; no definite D call. V lost 0 bases, J lost 5 bases, and 5 bases lay in between. CDR3 length equals 13 residues. The germline V gene encodes CDR1 LGHNA and CDR2 YSLEER. DNA for the CDR3: TGCGCCAGCAGCCAAGACACGCATCAGCCCCAGCATTTT. Translated: CASSQDTHQPQHF.

This rearrangement joins TRBV5-4 to TRBJ1-1; D uncertain. Germline V gene sequence: CDR1 SGHNT, CDR2 YYREEE (reference sequence). The CDR3 is made up of 13 amino acids. CDR3 coding DNA: TGTGTTAGCTCTGAGGGTGGGTACACTGAAGCTTTCTTT. This translates into CVSSEGGYTEAFF.